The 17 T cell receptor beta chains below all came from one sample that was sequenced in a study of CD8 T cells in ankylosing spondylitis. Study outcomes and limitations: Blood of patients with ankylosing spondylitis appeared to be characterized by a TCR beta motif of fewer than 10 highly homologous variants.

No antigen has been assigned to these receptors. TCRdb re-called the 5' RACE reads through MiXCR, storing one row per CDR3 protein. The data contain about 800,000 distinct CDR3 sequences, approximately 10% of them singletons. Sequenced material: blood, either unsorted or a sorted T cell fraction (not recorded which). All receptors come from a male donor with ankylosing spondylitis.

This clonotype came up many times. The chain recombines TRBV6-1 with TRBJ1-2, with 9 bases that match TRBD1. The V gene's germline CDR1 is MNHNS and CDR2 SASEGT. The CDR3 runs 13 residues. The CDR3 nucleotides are TGTGTCACAACAGGGGGCTGGTACTATGGCTACACCTTC. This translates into CVTTGGWYYGYTF.

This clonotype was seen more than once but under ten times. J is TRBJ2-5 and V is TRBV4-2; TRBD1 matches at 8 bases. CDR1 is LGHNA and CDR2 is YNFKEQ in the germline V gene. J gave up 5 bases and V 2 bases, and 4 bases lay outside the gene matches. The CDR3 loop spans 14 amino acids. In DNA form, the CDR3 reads TGTGCCAGCAGCCAATCGGACAGGGAGGAGACCCAGTACTTC. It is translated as CASSQSDREETQYF.

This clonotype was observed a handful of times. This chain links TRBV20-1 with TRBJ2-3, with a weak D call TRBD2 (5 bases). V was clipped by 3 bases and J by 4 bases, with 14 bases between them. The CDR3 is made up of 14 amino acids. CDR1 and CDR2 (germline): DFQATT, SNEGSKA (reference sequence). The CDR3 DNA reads TGCAGTGCTAGTGGAGGTGACTACCCAGATACGCAGTATTTT. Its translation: CSASGGDYPDTQYF.

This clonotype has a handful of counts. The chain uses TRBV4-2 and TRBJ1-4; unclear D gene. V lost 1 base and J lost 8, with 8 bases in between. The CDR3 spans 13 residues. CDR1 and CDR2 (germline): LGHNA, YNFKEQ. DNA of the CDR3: TGTGCCAGCAGCCAAGGTCACTGGGAAAAACTGTTTTTT. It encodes CASSQGHWEKLFF.

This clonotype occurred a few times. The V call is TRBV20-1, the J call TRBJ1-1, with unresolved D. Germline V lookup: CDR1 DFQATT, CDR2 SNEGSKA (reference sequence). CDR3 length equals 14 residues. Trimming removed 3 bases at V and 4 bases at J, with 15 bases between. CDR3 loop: CSAREQRGSTEAFF. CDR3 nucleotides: TGCAGTGCTAGGGAACAGCGGGGTTCCACTGAAGCTTTCTTT.

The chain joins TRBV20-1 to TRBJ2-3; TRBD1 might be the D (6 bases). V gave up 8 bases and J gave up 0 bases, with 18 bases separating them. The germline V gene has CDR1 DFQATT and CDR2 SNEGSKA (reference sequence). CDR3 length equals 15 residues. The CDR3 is CSTHKGDPSTDTQYF. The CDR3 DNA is TGCAGTACCCACAAGGGGGACCCTAGCACAGATACGCAGTATTTT.

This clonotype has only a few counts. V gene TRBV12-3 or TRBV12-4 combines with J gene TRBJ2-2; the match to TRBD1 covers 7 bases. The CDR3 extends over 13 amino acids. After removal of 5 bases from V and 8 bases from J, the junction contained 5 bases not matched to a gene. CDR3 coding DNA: TGTGCCAGCAGTACAGGGGCTATGGGGGAGCTGTTTTTT. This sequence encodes CASSTGAMGELFF.

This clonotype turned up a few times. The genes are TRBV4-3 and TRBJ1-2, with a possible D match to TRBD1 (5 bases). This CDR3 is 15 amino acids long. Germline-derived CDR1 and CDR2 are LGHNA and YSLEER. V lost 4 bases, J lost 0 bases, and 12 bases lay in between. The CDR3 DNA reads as TGCGCCAGCAGCCTTTCACAGGTCACTAACTATGGCTACACCTTC. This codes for CASSLSQVTNYGYTF.

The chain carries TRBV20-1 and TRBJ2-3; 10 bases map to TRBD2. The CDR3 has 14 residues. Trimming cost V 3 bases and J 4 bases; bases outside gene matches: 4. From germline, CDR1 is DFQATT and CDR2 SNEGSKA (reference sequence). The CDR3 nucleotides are TGCAGTGCTAGGGGACTAGCGAATTCAGATACGCAGTATTTT. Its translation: CSARGLANSDTQYF.

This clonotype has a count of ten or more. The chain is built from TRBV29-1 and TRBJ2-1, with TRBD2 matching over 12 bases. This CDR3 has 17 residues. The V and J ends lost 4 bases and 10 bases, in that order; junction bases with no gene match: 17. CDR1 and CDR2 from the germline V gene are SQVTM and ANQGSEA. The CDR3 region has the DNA TGCAGCGTTGTGTCTAGCGGGAGGGCCTATGGGCTTGGAGAGCAGTTCTTC. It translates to CSVVSSGRAYGLGEQFF.

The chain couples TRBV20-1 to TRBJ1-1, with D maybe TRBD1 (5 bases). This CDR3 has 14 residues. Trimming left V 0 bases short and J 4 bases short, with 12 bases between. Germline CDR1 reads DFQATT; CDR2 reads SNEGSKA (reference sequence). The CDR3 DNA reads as TGCAGTGCTAGAGATCCGAGGGGTAGCACTGAAGCTTTCTTT. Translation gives CSARDPRGSTEAFF.

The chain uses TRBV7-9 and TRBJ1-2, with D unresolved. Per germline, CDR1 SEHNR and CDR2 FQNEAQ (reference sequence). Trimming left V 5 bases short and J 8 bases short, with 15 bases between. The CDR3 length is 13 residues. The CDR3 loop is CASSQYTLGGYTF. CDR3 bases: TGTGCCAGCAGCCAGTACACATTAGGCGGCTACACCTTC.

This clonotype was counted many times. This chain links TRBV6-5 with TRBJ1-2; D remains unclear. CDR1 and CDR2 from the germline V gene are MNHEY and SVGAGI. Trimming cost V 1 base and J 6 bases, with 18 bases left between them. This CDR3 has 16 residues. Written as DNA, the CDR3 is TGTGCCAGCAGTTACTTAAACCGGGGTTTCGCTCATGGCTACACCTTC. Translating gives CASSYLNRGFAHGYTF.

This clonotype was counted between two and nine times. The CDR3 DNA is TGCAGTGCCCAGGGAAGCGAGCAGTACTTC. Translating gives CSAQGSEQYF. V usage is TRBV20-1 and J usage is TRBJ2-7; D may be TRBD1 (5 bases). Germline V lookup: CDR1 DFQATT, CDR2 SNEGSKA (reference sequence). This CDR3 has 10 residues. V dropped 6 bases and J dropped 6 bases, with 9 bases sitting between them.

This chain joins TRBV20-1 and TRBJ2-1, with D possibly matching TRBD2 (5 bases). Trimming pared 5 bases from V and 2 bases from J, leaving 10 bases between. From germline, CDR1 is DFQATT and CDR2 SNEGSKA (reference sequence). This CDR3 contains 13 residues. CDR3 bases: TGCAGTGCTGAGGGCACTACCTACAATGAGCAGTTCTTC. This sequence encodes CSAEGTTYNEQFF.

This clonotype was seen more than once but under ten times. CDR3 DNA sequence: TGTGCCAGCAGCTTCGTTGTAGCGGGGGAAGAGACCCAGTACTTC. Encoded protein: CASSFVVAGEETQYF. V is TRBV7-2 and J is TRBJ2-5, with TRBD2 identical over 9 bases. Trimming cost V 3 bases and J 3 bases; bases outside gene matches: 5. The CDR3 covers 15 residues. CDR1 is SGHTA and CDR2 is FQGNSA in the germline V gene.

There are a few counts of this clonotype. The CDR3 DNA reads as TGTGCCAGCAGTCGCTCCTGGGACAGGGGGACTTATGGCTACACCTTC. It codes for CASSRSWDRGTYGYTF. V usage is TRBV2 and J usage is TRBJ1-2, with 11 bases identical to TRBD1. In germline, CDR1 is SNHLY, CDR2 FYNNEI. Germline trimming cut 5 bases from V and 5 bases from J; bases unmatched to any gene: 10. The CDR3 contains 16 residues.